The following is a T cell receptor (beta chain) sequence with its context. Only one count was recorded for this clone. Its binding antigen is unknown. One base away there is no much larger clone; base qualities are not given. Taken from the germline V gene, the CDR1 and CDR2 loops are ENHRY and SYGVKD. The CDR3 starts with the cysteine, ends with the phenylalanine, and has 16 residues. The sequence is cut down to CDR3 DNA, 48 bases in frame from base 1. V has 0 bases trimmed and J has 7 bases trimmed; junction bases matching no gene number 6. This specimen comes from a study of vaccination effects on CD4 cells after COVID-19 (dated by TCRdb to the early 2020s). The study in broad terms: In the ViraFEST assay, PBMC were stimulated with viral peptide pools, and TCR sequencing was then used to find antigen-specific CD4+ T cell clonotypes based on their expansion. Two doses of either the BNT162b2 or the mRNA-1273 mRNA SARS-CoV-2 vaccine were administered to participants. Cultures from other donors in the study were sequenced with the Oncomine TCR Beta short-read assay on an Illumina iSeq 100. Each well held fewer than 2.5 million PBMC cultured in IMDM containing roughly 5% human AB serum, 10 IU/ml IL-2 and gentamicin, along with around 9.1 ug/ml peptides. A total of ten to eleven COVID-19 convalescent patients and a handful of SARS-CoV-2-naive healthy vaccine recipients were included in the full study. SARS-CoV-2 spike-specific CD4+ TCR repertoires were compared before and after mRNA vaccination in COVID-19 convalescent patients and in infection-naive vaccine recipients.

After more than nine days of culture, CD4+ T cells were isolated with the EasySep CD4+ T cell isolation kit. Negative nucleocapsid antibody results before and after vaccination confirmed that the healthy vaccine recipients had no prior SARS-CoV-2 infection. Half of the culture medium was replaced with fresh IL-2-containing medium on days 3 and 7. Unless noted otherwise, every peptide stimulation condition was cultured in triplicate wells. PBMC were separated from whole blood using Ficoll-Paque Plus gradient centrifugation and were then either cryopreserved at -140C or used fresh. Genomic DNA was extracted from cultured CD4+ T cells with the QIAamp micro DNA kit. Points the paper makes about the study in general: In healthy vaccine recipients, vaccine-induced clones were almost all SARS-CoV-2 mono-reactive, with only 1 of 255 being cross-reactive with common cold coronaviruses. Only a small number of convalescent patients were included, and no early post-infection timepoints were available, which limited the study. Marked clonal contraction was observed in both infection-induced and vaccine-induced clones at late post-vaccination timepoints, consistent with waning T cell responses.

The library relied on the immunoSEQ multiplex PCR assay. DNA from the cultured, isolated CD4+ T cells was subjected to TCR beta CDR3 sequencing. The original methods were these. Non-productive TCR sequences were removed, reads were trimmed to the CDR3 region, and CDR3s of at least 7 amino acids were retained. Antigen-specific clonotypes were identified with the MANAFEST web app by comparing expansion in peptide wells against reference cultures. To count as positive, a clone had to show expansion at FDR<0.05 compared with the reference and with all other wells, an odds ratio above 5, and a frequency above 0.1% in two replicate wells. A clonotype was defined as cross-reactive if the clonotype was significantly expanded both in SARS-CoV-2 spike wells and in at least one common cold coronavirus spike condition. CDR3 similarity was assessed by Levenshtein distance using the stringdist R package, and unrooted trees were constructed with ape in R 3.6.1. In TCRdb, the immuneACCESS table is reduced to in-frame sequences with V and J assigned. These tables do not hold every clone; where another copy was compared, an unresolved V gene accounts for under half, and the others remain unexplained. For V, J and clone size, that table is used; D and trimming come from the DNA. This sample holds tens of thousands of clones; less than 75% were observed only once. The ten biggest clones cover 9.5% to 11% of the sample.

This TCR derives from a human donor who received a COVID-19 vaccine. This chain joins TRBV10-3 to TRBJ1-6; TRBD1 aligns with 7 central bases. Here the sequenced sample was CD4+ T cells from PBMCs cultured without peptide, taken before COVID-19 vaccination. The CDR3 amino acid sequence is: CAISESTGRGNSPLHF. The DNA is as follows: TGTGCCATCAGTGAGTCGACAGGGAGAGGCAATTCACCCCTCCACTTT.